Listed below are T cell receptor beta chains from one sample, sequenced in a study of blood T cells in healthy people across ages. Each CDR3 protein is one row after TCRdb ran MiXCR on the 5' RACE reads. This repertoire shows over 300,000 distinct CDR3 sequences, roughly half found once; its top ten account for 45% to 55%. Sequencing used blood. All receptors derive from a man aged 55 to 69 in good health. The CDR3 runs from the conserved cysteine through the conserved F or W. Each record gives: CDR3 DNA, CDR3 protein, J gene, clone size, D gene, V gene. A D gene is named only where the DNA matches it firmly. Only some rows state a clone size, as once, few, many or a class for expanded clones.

DNA: TGTGCCAGCAGCGGGGGGGAGGACAGGTTTCTCGACGAGCAGTACTTC
CDR3: CASSGGEDRFLDEQYF
J: TRBJ2-7
size: NA
D: NA
V: TRBV7-2

DNA: TGTGCCAGCAGCCCCTCCAGCCTAGCGGCCAGCTCCTACGAGCAGTACTTC
CDR3: CASSPSSLAASSYEQYF
J: TRBJ2-7
size: NA
D: TRBD2
V: TRBV3-1

DNA: TGTGCCAGCAGCCCCGATGTGACAGATACGCAGTATTTT
CDR3: CASSPDVTDTQYF
J: TRBJ2-3
size: once
D: NA
V: TRBV7-3

DNA: TGTGCCAGCAGCCTGCCAGCGGCCCTCTACAATGAGCAGTTCTTC
CDR3: CASSLPAALYNEQFF
J: TRBJ2-1
size: few
D: NA
V: TRBV7-2

DNA: TGTGCCATCAGTGACTACAGGGACCGGGGACGTGGCTACACCTTC
CDR3: CAISDYRDRGRGYTF
J: TRBJ1-2
size: NA
D: NA
V: TRBV10-3

DNA: TGCAGCGTTTTAACCGGGACAGAATACGAGCAGTACTTC
CDR3: CSVLTGTEYEQYF
J: TRBJ2-7
size: NA
D: TRBD1
V: TRBV29-1

DNA: TGTGCCACCCGGGACGGGCTCGATGGCTACACCTTC
CDR3: CATRDGLDGYTF
J: TRBJ1-2
size: few
D: NA
V: TRBV24-1

DNA: TGTGCCAGCAGCTTAGACGGGGCCAACGTCCTGACTTTC
CDR3: CASSLDGANVLTF
J: TRBJ2-6
size: NA
D: NA
V: TRBV7-2

DNA: TGTGCCAGCAGCCATACTTATACGCAGTATTTT
CDR3: CASSHTYTQYF
J: TRBJ2-3
size: NA
D: NA
V: TRBV28

DNA: TGCGCCAGCAGCTCTTCAGGACTAGCGGGAGGAAGTTTCTACAATGAGCAGTTCTTC
CDR3: CASSSSGLAGGSFYNEQFF
J: TRBJ2-1
size: few
D: TRBD2
V: TRBV5-1

DNA: TGCGCCAGCAGCCAAGATCGGAGGGGGCGAGAGGAGACCCAGTACTTC
CDR3: CASSQDRRGREETQYF
J: TRBJ2-5
size: NA
D: NA
V: TRBV4-3

DNA: TGTGCCAGCAGCTTAGGCCCTAGCGGGAGGGCTGGGTACGAGCAGTACTTC
CDR3: CASSLGPSGRAGYEQYF
J: TRBJ2-7
size: few
D: TRBD2
V: TRBV7-2

DNA: TGTGCCAGCAGTGAAGGCGGGACAGAAGGGACCCAGTACTTC
CDR3: CASSEGGTEGTQYF
J: TRBJ2-5
size: NA
D: NA
V: TRBV2

DNA: TGTGCCAGCAGCCCCCGACAGGGCCTCTCCTACGAGCAGTACTTC
CDR3: CASSPRQGLSYEQYF
J: TRBJ2-7
size: NA
D: TRBD1
V: TRBV11-2

DNA: TGCGCCAGGCTAAAAAAGAGAGGAGATACGCAGTATTTT
CDR3: CARLKKRGDTQYF
J: TRBJ2-3
size: NA
D: NA
V: TRBV10-1

DNA: TGTGCCAGCACCACACGTGGAAGCGGGAGCCCCAATGAGCAGTTCTTC
CDR3: CASTTRGSGSPNEQFF
J: TRBJ2-1
size: NA
D: TRBD2
V: TRBV28

DNA: TGTGCCGGCAGCCAACTCGGACAGGACTACGAGCAGTACTTC
CDR3: CAGSQLGQDYEQYF
J: TRBJ2-7
size: NA
D: TRBD1
V: TRBV3-1

DNA: TGCGCCAGCAGCTCCGGGACAGGGAACAATTCACCCCTCCACTTT
CDR3: CASSSGTGNNSPLHF
J: TRBJ1-6
size: NA
D: TRBD1
V: TRBV4-1

DNA: TGTGCCAGTAAGCCCAGAGGGGGCTACGAGCAGTACTTC
CDR3: CASKPRGGYEQYF
J: TRBJ2-7
size: NA
D: NA
V: TRBV19

DNA: TGTGCCAGCAGCCAAGACGCGACAGGGATCAATCAGCCCCAGCATTTT
CDR3: CASSQDATGINQPQHF
J: TRBJ1-5
size: NA
D: TRBD1
V: TRBV4-2

DNA: TGTGCCAGCAGCCCGGACAAGGGGCTTGGTGGCTACACCTTC
CDR3: CASSPDKGLGGYTF
J: TRBJ1-2
size: NA
D: NA
V: TRBV12-3/TRBV12-4

DNA: TGTGCCACCAGCAGGGACAGGGTTCGCGGCTACACCTTC
CDR3: CATSRDRVRGYTF
J: TRBJ1-2
size: NA
D: TRBD1
V: TRBV15

DNA: TGTGCCAGCAGGCTTCATACAGGGGGGTGGACTGAAGCTTTCTTT
CDR3: CASRLHTGGWTEAFF
J: TRBJ1-1
size: NA
D: TRBD1
V: TRBV6-2/TRBV6-3

DNA: TGTGCCAGCAGCAATTGGGCCCCCTCTGGGGCCAACGTCCTGACTTTC
CDR3: CASSNWAPSGANVLTF
J: TRBJ2-6
size: many
D: NA
V: TRBV14

DNA: TGCAGCTTTTCCTTGGGCTCCGCACTGGGCACTGAAGCTTTCTTT
CDR3: CSFSLGSALGTEAFF
J: TRBJ1-1
size: NA
D: NA
V: TRBV29-1

DNA: TGTGCCAGCAACCAGGGTCCCTCCTACAATGAGCAGTTCTTC
CDR3: CASNQGPSYNEQFF
J: TRBJ2-1
size: NA
D: NA
V: TRBV7-2

DNA: TGCAGTGCTAGAGATTTTGCAGCGAACACTGAAGCTTTCTTT
CDR3: CSARDFAANTEAFF
J: TRBJ1-1
size: NA
D: NA
V: TRBV20-1

DNA: TGTGCCAGCAGTTCTCAAGCCGGGCCATACAATGAGCAGTTCTTC
CDR3: CASSSQAGPYNEQFF
J: TRBJ2-1
size: NA
D: NA
V: TRBV12-3/TRBV12-4

DNA: TGTGCCTGGACCCGGCGGGAGGGTGATACGCAGTATTTT
CDR3: CAWTRREGDTQYF
J: TRBJ2-3
size: NA
D: TRBD2
V: TRBV30

DNA: TGTGCCAGCAGCCGCCAGGAACCGCGCTCCTACGAGCAGTACTTC
CDR3: CASSRQEPRSYEQYF
J: TRBJ2-7
size: NA
D: NA
V: TRBV12-3/TRBV12-4

DNA: TGTGCCAGCCGCACCGGGGTCAACTATGGCTACACCTTC
CDR3: CASRTGVNYGYTF
J: TRBJ1-2
size: NA
D: NA
V: TRBV6-5

DNA: TGTGCCAGCAGCCAAGATCTGGTAGGGAAAACTTTCTTT
CDR3: CASSQDLVGKTFF
J: TRBJ1-1
size: few
D: NA
V: TRBV14

DNA: TGTGCCAGCAGCTCGGGATTCAGCTCCTACGAGCAGTACTTC
CDR3: CASSSGFSSYEQYF
J: TRBJ2-7
size: NA
D: NA
V: TRBV11-2

DNA: TGTGCCAGCAGCGGCGGAACACGACAGGGGATTCAGTACTTC
CDR3: CASSGGTRQGIQYF
J: TRBJ2-4
size: NA
D: TRBD1
V: TRBV9

DNA: TGTGCCAGCAGTCCAAACTCCTACAATGAGCAGTTCTTC
CDR3: CASSPNSYNEQFF
J: TRBJ2-1
size: NA
D: NA
V: TRBV12-3/TRBV12-4

DNA: TGCAGTGCTAGCCTTTCACAGGGTTGGCAGCCCCAGCATTTT
CDR3: CSASLSQGWQPQHF
J: TRBJ1-5
size: NA
D: NA
V: TRBV20-1

DNA: TGTGCCAGCAGCCAAGATGGGTTAGCGGCGTACGAGCAGTACTTC
CDR3: CASSQDGLAAYEQYF
J: TRBJ2-7
size: NA
D: NA
V: TRBV3-1

DNA: TGTGCCAGCAGCTTAGATGGCCTGGGCTCCCTAAAGACCCAGTACTTC
CDR3: CASSLDGLGSLKTQYF
J: TRBJ2-5
size: NA
D: NA
V: TRBV11-2

DNA: TGTGCCAGTAGCGGAATTTACAATGAGCAGTTCTTC
CDR3: CASSGIYNEQFF
J: TRBJ2-1
size: NA
D: NA
V: TRBV12-3/TRBV12-4

DNA: TGTGCCAGCAACCAAGGAAAAGGACTAGCGGGGGGCACAGATACGCAGTATTTT
CDR3: CASNQGKGLAGGTDTQYF
J: TRBJ2-3
size: NA
D: NA
V: TRBV21-1

DNA: TGCAGCGTTGATGGGGCGCAGGGGTTCTACAATGAGCAGTTCTTC
CDR3: CSVDGAQGFYNEQFF
J: TRBJ2-1
size: many
D: NA
V: TRBV29-1

DNA: TGTGCCAGCAGTTTCGGGACAATCTATGGCTACACCTTC
CDR3: CASSFGTIYGYTF
J: TRBJ1-2
size: NA
D: NA
V: TRBV12-3/TRBV12-4

DNA: TGTGCCAGCAGTCCGTATCCTGGGACTAGCGGTAACTCTGGGGCCAACGTCCTGACTTTC
CDR3: CASSPYPGTSGNSGANVLTF
J: TRBJ2-6
size: NA
D: TRBD2
V: TRBV28

DNA: TGTGCCAGTGCTAACAGGGATCTTAACTATGGCTACACCTTC
CDR3: CASANRDLNYGYTF
J: TRBJ1-2
size: NA
D: NA
V: TRBV12-3/TRBV12-4

DNA: TGTGCCAGCAGCTGGCGACAGGGGCAACAAGAGACCCAGTTCTTC
CDR3: CASSWRQGQQETQFF
J: TRBJ2-1
size: NA
D: TRBD1
V: TRBV7-2

DNA: TGCGCCAGCAGCCACACTGACAGGGCTGAAGCTTTCTTT
CDR3: CASSHTDRAEAFF
J: TRBJ1-1
size: few
D: TRBD1
V: TRBV10-2

DNA: TGTGCCAGCAGCCAAGCAGCAAGCGGCTCCTACGAGCAGTACTTC
CDR3: CASSQAASGSYEQYF
J: TRBJ2-7
size: few
D: NA
V: TRBV4-2

DNA: TGCGCCAGCAGCTTGGCCGATGTCGGGACAGGGACGACCCAGTACTTC
CDR3: CASSLADVGTGTTQYF
J: TRBJ2-5
size: few
D: TRBD1
V: TRBV5-1

DNA: TGTGCCGGCAGTACGACAGGTCGGAGGGTAGGCTATGGCTACACCTTC
CDR3: CAGSTTGRRVGYGYTF
J: TRBJ1-2
size: NA
D: NA
V: TRBV6-2/TRBV6-3

DNA: TGTGCCAGCAGTTTGGGACTAGCGACTTCGACCCAGTACTTC
CDR3: CASSLGLATSTQYF
J: TRBJ2-5
size: NA
D: TRBD2
V: TRBV6-2/TRBV6-3

DNA: TGTGCCAGCAGCTTAAAACTAGCGGGAGTAGCGGATACGCAGTATTTT
CDR3: CASSLKLAGVADTQYF
J: TRBJ2-3
size: NA
D: TRBD2
V: TRBV7-8

DNA: TGCAGCGGGACTGACTCTGGAAACACCATATATTTT
CDR3: CSGTDSGNTIYF
J: TRBJ1-3
size: few
D: NA
V: TRBV29-1

DNA: TGTGCCAGCAGCTTAGCGCAGGGGTCCTACAATGAGCAGTACTTC
CDR3: CASSLAQGSYNEQYF
J: TRBJ2-7
size: once
D: NA
V: TRBV7-2

DNA: TGCGCCAGCAGCCCGGCCTATAGCGGGAGGGCCGACAATGAGCAGTTCTTC
CDR3: CASSPAYSGRADNEQFF
J: TRBJ2-1
size: NA
D: TRBD2
V: TRBV4-3

DNA: TGTGCCACCAGCATCTCTGGATACAATGAGCAGTTCTTC
CDR3: CATSISGYNEQFF
J: TRBJ2-1
size: NA
D: NA
V: TRBV15

DNA: TGCAGTGCGTTAGTTAGCAATCAGCCCCAGCATTTT
CDR3: CSALVSNQPQHF
J: TRBJ1-5
size: many
D: NA
V: TRBV20-1

DNA: TGCAGCGTTGAAGGGGAGGGGGCAATTGGCTACACCTTC
CDR3: CSVEGEGAIGYTF
J: TRBJ1-2
size: NA
D: TRBD1
V: TRBV29-1

DNA: TGTGCCACCAGCAGAAGACGTGGACAGAGGGGCCGCTCCTACAAGGAGCAGTTCTTC
CDR3: CATSRRRGQRGRSYKEQFF
J: TRBJ2-1
size: NA
D: NA
V: TRBV15

DNA: TGTGCCAGCAGCGTAGAAGGGATAGGCGATGAGCAGTTCTTC
CDR3: CASSVEGIGDEQFF
J: TRBJ2-1
size: many
D: NA
V: TRBV9